This TCR beta chain was sequenced during a study of CD8 T cells in Susac syndrome. Findings of the study overall: An acknowledgment was made by the study that its TCR sequencing and HLA analysis involved relatively few individuals. There was no clonal expansion in the CD4+ T cell repertoires of Susac syndrome.

The germline V and J ends were trimmed by 6 bases and 3 bases, with 11 bases remaining between them. CDR3 length: 13 amino acids. CDR1 is LNHNV, CDR2 YYDKDF, per germline (reference sequence). Regarding this clonotype: Its antigen is undetermined.

RNA amounts of about 0.5 to 1 ug underwent reverse transcription with random hexamers. With immunoSEQ multiplex PCR, TCR beta CDR3 was amplified across 54 Vbeta and 13 Jbeta. A single record per CDR3 protein comes from TCRdb applying MiXCR to the immunoSEQ multiplex PCR reads. This repertoire shows under 200,000 distinct CDR3 sequences, 95% to 96% found once; its top ten account for about 0.13%. Sequencing was performed on CD4+ T cells from PBMCs. The V call is TRBV15, the J call TRBJ2-5; possibly TRBD1 or TRBD2 for D (6 bases each). This TCR was recovered from a human donor with Susac syndrome. The CDR3 nucleotides read TGTGCCACCAGTACGGGGGACAAAGAGACCCAGTACTTC. Translation: CATSTGDKETQYF.